The rows below give T cell receptor beta chains drawn from one sample of a study of metastatic and nonmetastatic thyroid tumors. TCRdb reanalyzed the PCR reads with MiXCR. This sample has roughly 5,200 clones, with less than 35% found just once. Material for sequencing was adjacent normal tissue. These receptors were taken from a female donor with papillary thyroid cancer or a benign thyroid nodule (not recorded which). Some clones in this sample may be carry-over from other donors' samples. Each CDR3 is given with its conserved first and last residue. Fields, in order: CDR3 protein, CDR3 DNA, J gene, clone size, D gene, V gene. A D gene is named only where the DNA matches it firmly. Size is omitted from some rows. Given values are once, few, many or a class for expanded clones.

CDR3: CASRGQGANTGELFF; DNA: TGTGCCAGCAGAGGACAGGGGGCGAACACCGGGGAGCTGTTTTTT; J: TRBJ2-2; size: NA; D: TRBD1; V: TRBV6-2/TRBV6-3
CDR3: CASSPLRGGGYTF; DNA: TGTGCCAGCAGCCCGTTGCGTGGGGGTGGCTACACCTTC; J: TRBJ1-2; size: many; D: NA; V: TRBV3-1
CDR3: CASIPGQGDYGYTF; DNA: TGTGCCAGCATCCCGGGACAGGGAGACTATGGCTACACCTTC; J: TRBJ1-2; size: many; D: TRBD1; V: TRBV2
CDR3: CASADSRETQYF; DNA: TGTGCCAGCGCCGACAGCCGAGAGACCCAGTACTTC; J: TRBJ2-5; size: few; D: NA; V: TRBV19
CDR3: CASSLDRAGDTEAFF; DNA: TGTGCCAGCAGTTTAGACAGGGCAGGGGACACTGAAGCTTTCTTT; J: TRBJ1-1; size: few; D: NA; V: TRBV12-3/TRBV12-4
CDR3: CRVDSRNTEAFF; DNA: TGCAGAGTCGACAGTCGAAACACTGAAGCTTTCTTT; J: TRBJ1-1; size: few; D: NA; V: TRBV29-1
CDR3: CASRRTATNEKLFF; DNA: TGCGCCAGCAGGAGGACGGCAACTAATGAAAAACTGTTTTTT; J: TRBJ1-4; size: NA; D: NA; V: TRBV5-1
CDR3: CSAHGSGGYEQYF; DNA: TGCAGTGCCCATGGGAGCGGGGGTTACGAGCAGTACTTC; J: TRBJ2-7; size: few; D: TRBD2; V: TRBV20-1
CDR3: CATSREREGWADTQYF; DNA: TGTGCCACCAGCAGAGAGCGGGAGGGTTGGGCAGATACGCAGTATTTT; J: TRBJ2-3; size: NA; D: TRBD2; V: TRBV15
CDR3: CASRPRSASSYEQYF; DNA: TGTGCCAGCAGACCCCGTTCCGCCAGCTCCTACGAGCAGTACTTC; J: TRBJ2-7; size: NA; D: NA; V: TRBV27
CDR3: CASSPQNTGELFF; DNA: TGCGCCAGCAGCCCCCAGAACACCGGGGAGCTGTTTTTT; J: TRBJ2-2; size: NA; D: NA; V: TRBV5-1
CDR3: CASSSGTDTQYF; DNA: TGTGCCAGCAGCTCAGGGACAGATACGCAGTATTTT; J: TRBJ2-3; size: many; D: NA; V: TRBV2
CDR3: CASSPPDRDTDTQYF; DNA: TGTGCCAGCAGTCCCCCGGACAGGGATACAGATACGCAGTATTTT; J: TRBJ2-3; size: NA; D: TRBD1; V: TRBV28
CDR3: CASSPGLAGLYEQFF; DNA: TGTGCCAGCAGCCCAGGACTAGCGGGACTATACGAGCAGTTCTTC; J: TRBJ2-1; size: NA; D: TRBD2; V: TRBV9
CDR3: CSCGERAITDTQYF; DNA: TGCAGTTGCGGCGAGCGGGCGATCACAGATACGCAGTATTTT; J: TRBJ2-3; size: NA; D: NA; V: TRBV20-1
CDR3: CASSEDGGTEAFF; DNA: TGTGCCAGCAGTGAAGACGGCGGGACTGAAGCTTTCTTT; J: TRBJ1-1; size: many; D: NA; V: TRBV6-4
CDR3: CASSYLAGGPHTGELFF; DNA: TGTGCCAGCAGCTACTTAGCGGGGGGGCCACACACCGGGGAGCTGTTTTTT; J: TRBJ2-2; size: many; D: TRBD2; V: TRBV6-2/TRBV6-3
CDR3: CASSPDGGSSPLHF; DNA: TGTGCCAGCAGCCCCGATGGGGGGAGCTCACCCCTCCACTTT; J: TRBJ1-6; size: medium-sized; D: NA; V: TRBV6-1
CDR3: CASSHGAQNEYNEQFF; DNA: TGTGCCAGCTCTCATGGGGCCCAGAACGAGTACAATGAGCAGTTCTTC; J: TRBJ2-1; size: NA; D: NA; V: TRBV28
CDR3: CAAVGGTSGTANTGELFF; DNA: TGTGCCGCCGTGGGGGGGACTAGCGGAACCGCGAACACCGGGGAGCTGTTTTTT; J: TRBJ2-2; size: NA; D: TRBD2; V: TRBV6-1
CDR3: CASSLGEGSGYTF; DNA: TGTGCCAGCAGCTTGGGCGAGGGGTCAGGCTACACCTTC; J: TRBJ1-2; size: NA; D: NA; V: TRBV7-3
CDR3: CATLRDRNTEAFF; DNA: TGTGCCACTCTGCGGGATAGGAACACTGAAGCTTTCTTT; J: TRBJ1-1; size: NA; D: NA; V: TRBV28
CDR3: CASSERQGLADEQFF; DNA: TGTGCCAGCAGCGAACGACAGGGGTTGGCGGATGAGCAGTTCTTC; J: TRBJ2-1; size: medium-sized; D: TRBD1; V: TRBV7-3
CDR3: CSASLQGAGYGYTF; DNA: TGCAGTGCTAGCCTACAGGGGGCTGGCTATGGCTACACCTTC; J: TRBJ1-2; size: NA; D: TRBD1; V: TRBV20-1
CDR3: CASSPSTDTQYF; DNA: TGTGCCAGCAGCCCCTCCACAGATACGCAGTATTTT; J: TRBJ2-3; size: large; D: NA; V: TRBV7-6
CDR3: CASGTGGRYNSPLHF; DNA: TGTGCCAGCGGGACAGGGGGACGGTATAATTCACCCCTCCACTTT; J: TRBJ1-6; size: many; D: TRBD1; V: TRBV6-1
CDR3: CASSTSGSGAYSYEQYF; DNA: TGTGCCAGTAGTACCTCCGGGTCAGGGGCTTACTCCTACGAGCAGTACTTC; J: TRBJ2-7; size: medium-sized; D: NA; V: TRBV19
CDR3: CASSYLARGPHTGELFF; DNA: TGTGCCAGCAGCTACTTAGCGCGGGGGCCACACACCGGCGAGCTGTTTTTT; J: TRBJ2-2; size: NA; D: NA; V: TRBV6-5
CDR3: CASSLVGVAVNEQFF; DNA: TGTGCCAGCAGCTTAGTGGGGGTAGCGGTTAATGAGCAGTTCTTC; J: TRBJ2-1; size: NA; D: NA; V: TRBV7-8
CDR3: CASSPHSGGLYEQYF; DNA: TGTGCCAGCAGCCCGCACTCAGGGGGACTCTACGAGCAGTACTTC; J: TRBJ2-7; size: few; D: NA; V: TRBV2
CDR3: CATSRQRTGLNSGAFF; DNA: TGTGCCACCAGCAGACAACGTACAGGGTTGAATTCTGGAGCTTTCTTT; J: TRBJ1-1; size: NA; D: NA; V: TRBV15
CDR3: CASSFSGPNEQFF; DNA: TGTGCCAGCAGTTTCTCGGGGCCCAATGAGCAGTTCTTC; J: TRBJ2-1; size: few; D: NA; V: TRBV12-3/TRBV12-4
CDR3: CASSLGAGVRAFF; DNA: TGTGCCAGCAGCTTAGGGGCAGGGGTTAGAGCTTTCTTT; J: TRBJ1-1; size: NA; D: NA; V: TRBV27
CDR3: CSARTPRQDQETQYF; DNA: TGCAGTGCTAGAACCCCTCGACAAGATCAAGAGACCCAGTACTTC; J: TRBJ2-5; size: many; D: NA; V: TRBV20-1
CDR3: CASSLYIGTGSGEQFF; DNA: TGTGCCAGCAGCTTATATATTGGGACAGGGTCGGGTGAGCAGTTCTTC; J: TRBJ2-1; size: NA; D: TRBD1; V: TRBV13
CDR3: CASSSVTGAKNGYTF; DNA: TGTGCCAGCAGCAGCGTGACAGGGGCGAAGAATGGCTACACCTTC; J: TRBJ1-2; size: NA; D: TRBD1; V: TRBV7-9
CDR3: CASSQVLRGQVGEQYF; DNA: TGCGCCAGCAGCCAAGTTCTTCGCGGGCAAGTGGGCGAGCAGTACTTC; J: TRBJ2-7; size: NA; D: NA; V: TRBV4-1
CDR3: CASRQGAGNTEAFF; DNA: TGCGCCAGCAGGCAGGGGGCAGGGAACACTGAAGCTTTCTTT; J: TRBJ1-1; size: medium-sized; D: TRBD1; V: TRBV5-1
CDR3: CASSRDQIYEQYF; DNA: TGTGCCAGCAGCCGAGACCAGATCTACGAGCAGTACTTC; J: TRBJ2-7; size: large; D: NA; V: TRBV2
CDR3: CASSLGFVGPSYEQYF; DNA: TGTGCCAGCAGCTTAGGGTTTGTTGGGCCCTCCTACGAGCAGTACTTC; J: TRBJ2-7; size: NA; D: NA; V: TRBV7-8